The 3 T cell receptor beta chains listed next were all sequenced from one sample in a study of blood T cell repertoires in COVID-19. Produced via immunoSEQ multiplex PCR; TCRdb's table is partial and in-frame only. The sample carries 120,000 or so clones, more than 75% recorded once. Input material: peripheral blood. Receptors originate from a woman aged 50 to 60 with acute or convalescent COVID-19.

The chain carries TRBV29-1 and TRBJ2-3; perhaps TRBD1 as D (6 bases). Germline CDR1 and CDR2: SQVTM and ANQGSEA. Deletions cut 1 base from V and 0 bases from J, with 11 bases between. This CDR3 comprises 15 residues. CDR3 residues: CSVEGTGRSTDTQYF. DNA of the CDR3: TGCAGCGTTGAAGGAACAGGGCGAAGCACAGATACGCAGTATTTT.

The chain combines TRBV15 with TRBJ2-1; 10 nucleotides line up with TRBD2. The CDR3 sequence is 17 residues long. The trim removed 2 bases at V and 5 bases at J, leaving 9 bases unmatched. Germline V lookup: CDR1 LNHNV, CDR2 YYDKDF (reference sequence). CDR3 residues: CATSRQYTSGADNEQFF. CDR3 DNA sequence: TGTGCCACCAGCAGACAATACACTAGCGGGGCCGACAATGAGCAGTTCTTC. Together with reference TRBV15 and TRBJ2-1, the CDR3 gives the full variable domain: DAMVIQNPRYQVTQFGKPVTLSCSQTLNHNVMYWYQQKSSQAPKLLFHYYDKDFNNEADTPDNFQSRRPNTSFCFLDIRSPGLGDTAMYLCATSRQYTSGADNEQFFGPGTRLTVL.

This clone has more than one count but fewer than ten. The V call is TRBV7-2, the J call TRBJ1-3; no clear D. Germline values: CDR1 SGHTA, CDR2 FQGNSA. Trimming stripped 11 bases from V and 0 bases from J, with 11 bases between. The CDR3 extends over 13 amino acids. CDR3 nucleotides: TGTGCCTGTGGTCCCAGCTCTGGAAACACCATATATTTT. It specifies CACGPSSGNTIYF.